Each of the 18 T cell receptor beta chains below was sequenced from the same sample in a study of cytomegalovirus exposure and HLA in healthy donors. The repertoire was sequenced with immunoSEQ multiplex PCR; TCRdb's copy has only in-frame clones and lacks some. The data show about 110,000 clones, approximately 94% seen once. The sample comprised PBMCs. The receptors originated from a woman younger than 30 in good health and CMV-seronegative.

This sequence joins TRBV6-1 and TRBJ1-1; D unclear. The V end was cut by 7 bases, the J end by 0 bases, with 9 bases between. Germline V gene sequence: CDR1 MNHNS, CDR2 SASEGT. The CDR3 sequence is 13 residues long. The CDR3 DNA sequence: TGTGCCAGCAAGGAGGGTTTGAACACTGAAGCTTTCTTT. It specifies CASKEGLNTEAFF.

The V and J genes are TRBV7-2 and TRBJ2-5, with no clear D. Trimming took 1 base from V and 5 from J, leaving 11 bases between them. Looked up from germline, CDR1 is SGHTA and CDR2 is FQGNSA. The CDR3 loop spans 14 amino acids. The CDR3 loop reads CASSLDGSWETQYF. In DNA form, the CDR3 reads TGTGCCAGCAGCTTAGATGGCTCATGGGAGACCCAGTACTTC.

The chain links TRBV27 to TRBJ2-7, with D maybe TRBD2 (6 bases). Germline assignment: CDR1 MNHEY and CDR2 SMNVEV (reference sequence). The CDR3 loop spans 18 amino acids. The V end lost 5 bases, the J end lost 0 bases, and 23 bases lay between the germline ends. The CDR3 DNA sequence: TGTGCCAGCAGTCCGACTAGAGCGGTAACTATAAGCTCCTACGAGCAGTACTTC. As protein: CASSPTRAVTISSYEQYF.

The V and J genes are TRBV2 and TRBJ2-3; no clear D gene. Trimming took off 5 bases at V and 2 bases at J, with 14 bases between the two ends. The CDR3 spans 15 residues. Germline V gene lookup returns CDR1 SNHLY and CDR2 FYNNEI. In nucleotides, the CDR3 is TGTGCCAGCAGTCTCTGGGCCAGGATCACAGATACGCAGTATTTT. As protein: CASSLWARITDTQYF.

This chain links TRBV5-1 with TRBJ2-7; maybe TRBD1 (6 bases). V was trimmed by 0 bases and J by 4 bases, leaving 11 bases between them. The CDR3 runs 14 residues. Germline CDR1 reads SGHRS; CDR2 reads YFSETQ. CDR3 in DNA: TGCGCCAGCAGCTTGGTAGGGGGTGGGTACGAGCAGTACTTC. Protein sequence: CASSLVGGGYEQYF. Looking up the rest from reference TRBV5-1 and TRBJ2-7 gives the full variable domain: KAGVTQTPRYLIKTRGQQVTLSCSPISGHRSVSWYQQTPGQGLQFLFEYFSETQRNKGNFPGRFSGRQFSNSRSEMNVSTLELGDSALYLCASSLVGGGYEQYFGPGTRLTVT.

CDR3 residues: CASSQVFRDRNHYGYTF. Here the CDR3 DNA reads TGCGCCAGCAGCCAAGTGTTTCGGGACAGGAACCACTATGGCTACACCTTC. V is TRBV4-1 and J is TRBJ1-2; 8 bases map to TRBD1. The V gene end was trimmed by 1 base and the J gene end by 3 bases; junction bases not matched to a gene: 10. Per the germline V gene, CDR1 is MGHRA and CDR2 is YSYEKL. The CDR3 is 17 residues long.

The gene calls are TRBV7-3 and TRBJ2-1, with 12 bases identical to TRBD2. CDR1 and CDR2 from the germline V gene are SGHTA and FQGTGA. V was pared by 5 bases and J by 6 bases, with 8 bases of the junction left unmatched. The CDR3 covers 16 residues. The CDR3 loop is CASSRTSGVSRNEQFF. The CDR3 bases are TGTGCCAGCAGCAGGACTAGCGGGGTTTCTCGCAATGAGCAGTTCTTC.

This rearrangement joins TRBV5-6 to TRBJ2-7; 13 bases align to TRBD2. CDR1 is SGHDT, CDR2 YYEEEE, per germline. J gave up 2 bases and V 2 bases, and 4 bases lay outside the gene matches. CDR3 size: 16 residues. The CDR3 spells CASSLRTSGGTYEQYF. The DNA for the CDR3 is TGTGCCAGCAGCTTACGGACTAGCGGGGGTACCTACGAGCAGTACTTC.

This sequence joins TRBV12-5 and TRBJ2-3; TRBD2 agrees at 7 bases. The trim removed 6 bases at V and 2 bases at J, leaving 8 bases unmatched. Germline CDR1 is LGHNT and CDR2 is FRNRAP. The CDR3 spans 15 residues. Written as DNA, the CDR3 is TGTGCTAGTGGACCGAGCGGGACCGCCACAGATACGCAGTATTTT. Translated: CASGPSGTATDTQYF.

J is TRBJ1-1 and V is TRBV6-5; 8 bases match TRBD1. The CDR3 length is 14 residues. Germline values: CDR1 MNHEY, CDR2 SVGAGI. V lost 10 bases to trimming and J lost 1 base; unmatched junction nucleotides: 8. The CDR3 bases are TGTGCCATCTCGTCGGACAGGGAGAACACTGAAGCTTTCTTT. It translates to CAISSDRENTEAFF.

CDR3 in DNA: TGTGCCAGCAGTACTACCACCTACGAGCAGTACTTC. Translation gives CASSTTTYEQYF. The V gene is TRBV28, the J gene TRBJ2-7; D uncertain. The CDR3 sequence is 12 residues long. V dropped 5 bases and J dropped 2 bases, with 7 bases sitting between them. Germline values: CDR1 MDHEN, CDR2 SYDVKM.

V gene TRBV19 combines with J gene TRBJ2-7; TRBD2 is a possible D gene (5 bases). Germline CDR1 LNHDA, CDR2 SQIVND (reference sequence). V lost 2 bases and J lost 5, with 13 bases in between. This CDR3 contains 14 residues. The CDR3 spells CASSISAGPHEQYF. CDR3 coding DNA: TGTGCCAGTAGTATATCGGCGGGTCCTCACGAGCAGTACTTC.

The chain has TRBV18 and TRBJ1-2; D gene uncertain. V was trimmed by 2 bases and J by 4 bases, leaving 17 bases between them. The CDR3 is 16 residues long. Germline V CDR1 and CDR2: KGHSH, LQKENI. CDR3 sequence (DNA): TGTGCCAGCTCACCAGAGCGGTACCCCCAGCCCTATGGCTACACCTTC. It specifies CASSPERYPQPYGYTF.

The genes are TRBV7-3 and TRBJ2-1; 11 bases map to TRBD2. Germline V CDR1 and CDR2: SGHTA, FQGTGA. V shed 4 bases, J shed 8 bases, and the junction held 7 bases outside the gene matches. The CDR3 runs 15 residues. CDR3 protein: CASSSGLAVAHEQFF. The CDR3 DNA reads as TGTGCCAGCAGCTCGGGACTAGCGGTCGCCCATGAGCAGTTCTTC.

V usage is TRBV27 and J usage is TRBJ1-5; 7 bases align to TRBD1. Trimming at V came to 10 bases and at J to 6 bases, leaving 9 bases not matched to a gene. The CDR3 sequence is 13 residues long. The germline gives CDR1 MNHEY, CDR2 SMNVEV (reference sequence). The CDR3 DNA sequence: TGTGCCACCTCGACAGGGAAGGGTCAGCCCCAGCATTTT. The encoded protein is CATSTGKGQPQHF.

The chain has TRBV5-1 and TRBJ2-3; 10 bases align to TRBD1. The CDR3 runs 14 residues. Germline trimming cut 10 bases from V and 1 base from J; bases unmatched to any gene: 6. Germline values: CDR1 SGHRS, CDR2 YFSETQ. This CDR3 reads CADRGLRGTDTQYF. CDR3 bases: TGCGCCGACAGGGGGCTTAGGGGCACAGATACGCAGTATTTT.

V and J are TRBV27 and TRBJ1-2; TRBD1 matches 7 bases. From germline, CDR1 is MNHEY and CDR2 SMNVEV (reference sequence). This CDR3 is built from 13 residues. The junction had 5 bases not matched to a gene; V was cut back by 6 bases and J by 4 bases. CDR3 loop: CASRSDRAYGYTF. CDR3 DNA: TGTGCCAGCAGAAGCGACAGGGCCTATGGCTACACCTTC.

There are a few counts of this clone. The rearrangement joins TRBV5-8 to TRBJ2-3; D remains ambiguous. Germline V gives CDR1 SGHTS, CDR2 YDEGEE. The V gene lost 0 bases and the J gene lost 0 bases, with 20 bases spanning the gap. This CDR3 has 19 amino acids. CDR3 sequence reads: CASSLALALRVSSTDTQYF. DNA for the CDR3: TGTGCCAGCAGCTTGGCGCTGGCTCTACGGGTTTCTAGCACAGATACGCAGTATTTT.